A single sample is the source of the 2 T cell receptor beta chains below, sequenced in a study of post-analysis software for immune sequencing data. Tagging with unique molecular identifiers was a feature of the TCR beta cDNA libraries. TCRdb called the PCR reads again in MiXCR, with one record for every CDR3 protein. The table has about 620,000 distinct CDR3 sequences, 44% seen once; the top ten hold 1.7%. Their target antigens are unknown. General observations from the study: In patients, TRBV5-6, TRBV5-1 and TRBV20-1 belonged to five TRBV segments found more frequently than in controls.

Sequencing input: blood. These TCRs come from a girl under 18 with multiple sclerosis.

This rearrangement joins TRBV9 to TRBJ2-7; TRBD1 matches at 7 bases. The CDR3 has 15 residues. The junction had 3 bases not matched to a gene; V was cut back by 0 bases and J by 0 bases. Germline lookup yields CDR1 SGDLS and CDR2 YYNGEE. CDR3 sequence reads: CASSVAQGISYEQYF. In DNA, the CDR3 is TGTGCCAGCAGCGTAGCACAGGGGATCTCCTACGAGCAGTACTTC. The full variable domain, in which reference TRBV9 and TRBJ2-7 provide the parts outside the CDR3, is DSGVTQTPKHLITATGQRVTLRCSPRSGDLSVYWYQQSLDQGLQFLIQYYNGEERAKGNILERFSAQQFPDLHSELNLSSLELGDSALYFCASSVAQGISYEQYFGPGTRLTVT.

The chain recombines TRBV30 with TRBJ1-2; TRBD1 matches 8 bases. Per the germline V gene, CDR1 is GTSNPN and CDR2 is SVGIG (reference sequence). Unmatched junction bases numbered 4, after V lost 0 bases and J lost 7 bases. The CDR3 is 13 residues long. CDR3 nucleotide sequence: TGTGCCTGGAGTGTACAGGGGGGAGGTGGCTACACCTTC. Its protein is CAWSVQGGGGYTF.